This T cell receptor (beta chain) was identified during a study of radiotherapy plus CTLA-4 blockade in lung cancer. About the study: 15% to 20% of patients responded objectively, and around 32% achieved disease control.

CDR3 length: 17 residues. V was pared by 0 bases and J by 4 bases, with 19 bases between. Germline assignment: CDR1 SGDLS and CDR2 YYNGEE. Sequencing used immunoSEQ multiplex PCR; TCRdb keeps in-frame clones, though not all of them. The repertoire consists of about 41,000 clones, with around 77% occurring once and the leading ten covering around 7.7%. The sequences come from peripheral blood, collected from a patient treated with radiotherapy plus ipilimumab. This receptor was identified in a human donor with non-small cell lung cancer who had stable disease on radiotherapy plus ipilimumab. The J gene is TRBJ1-1, the V gene TRBV9; D possibly corresponds to TRBD1 (5 bases). CDR3 nucleotides: TGTGCCAGCAGCGTAGACCCCCCAGCAGGGTTGGCCACTGAAGCTTTCTTT. Amino acid sequence: CASSVDPPAGLATEAFF. The variable domain in full, with the rest retrieved from reference TRBV9 and TRBJ1-1, is DSGVTQTPKHLITATGQRVTLRCSPRSGDLSVYWYQQSLDQGLQFLIQYYNGEERAKGNILERFSAQQFPDLHSELNLSSLELGDSALYFCASSVDPPAGLATEAFFGQGTRLTVV.